These 16 T cell receptor beta chains share one sample of origin, sequenced in a study of blood T cell repertoires in COVID-19 (TCRdb year 2020). Library construction relied on the immunoSEQ multiplex PCR assay. TCRdb holds this immuneACCESS table with in-frame rearrangements only. Some clones are missing; in checked studies, unresolved V genes explain under half, and the rest has no known cause. The sample table lists 280,000 or so clones, approximately 90% of them with a count of one. The ten largest account for around 13% of the sample. What was sequenced was peripheral blood. The source of these receptors is a woman aged 55 to 70 with acute or convalescent COVID-19.

The chain combines TRBV25-1 with TRBJ2-7; a weak D match, TRBD2 (5 bases). This CDR3 has 14 residues. Trimming removed 2 bases at V and 3 bases at J, with 11 bases between. CDR1 and CDR2 from the germline V gene are MGHDK and SYGVNS. The CDR3 sequence is CASSENQRNYEQYF. CDR3 nucleotide sequence: TGTGCCAGCAGTGAAAACCAGCGGAACTACGAGCAGTACTTC.

This clone appeared a single time. The V gene is TRBV5-5, the J gene TRBJ1-3, with TRBD1 matching 7 bases. Germline CDR1 is SGHKS and CDR2 is YYEKEE (reference sequence). The CDR3 contains 14 residues. With 3 bases clipped from V and 0 bases from J, the junction kept 0 bases outside the gene matches. CDR3 protein: CASSWDSSGNTIYF. CDR3 nucleotides: TGTGCCAGCAGCTGGGACAGCTCTGGAAACACCATATATTTT.

The V call is TRBV4-3, the J call TRBJ2-1, with TRBD2 identical over 8 bases. The junction had 3 bases not matched to a gene; V was cut back by 1 base and J by 4 bases. CDR1 is LGHNA and CDR2 is YSLEER in the germline V gene. This CDR3 is built from 15 residues. The CDR3: CASSQGSGGYNEQFF. The CDR3 nucleotides are TGCGCCAGCAGCCAAGGGTCGGGGGGGTACAATGAGCAGTTCTTC.

This clone was counted at least ten times. Other DNA sequences of this sample code for an identical CDR3. The rearrangement joins TRBV19 to TRBJ1-1, with D maybe TRBD1 (6 bases). Trimming took 1 base from V and 2 from J, leaving 8 bases between them. CDR1 LNHDA and CDR2 SQIVND come from the germline V gene (reference sequence). CDR3 length: 14 amino acids. For the CDR3, the DNA is TGTGCCAGTAGTATAGTTGGGGGCAACACTGAAGCTTTCTTT. It codes for CASSIVGGNTEAFF.

The rearrangement uses TRBV28 and TRBJ2-3; 9 nucleotides match TRBD1. Germline V gene data show CDR1 as MDHEN and CDR2 as SYDVKM. The CDR3 contains 17 residues. V shed 0 bases, J shed 3 bases, and the junction held 7 bases outside the gene matches. The CDR3 sequence: CASSLWEGTGSTDTQYF. The CDR3 DNA reads as TGTGCCAGCAGTTTATGGGAAGGGACAGGGTCTACAGATACGCAGTATTTT.

This chain joins TRBV28 and TRBJ1-5; 11 positions agree with TRBD1. Germline V gene data show CDR1 as MDHEN and CDR2 as SYDVKM. CDR3 size: 16 residues. V lost 1 base, J lost 6 bases, and 5 bases stayed unmatched. The CDR3 sequence: CASSLLGTGGGQPQHF. The CDR3 region has the DNA TGTGCCAGCAGTTTATTGGGGACAGGGGGAGGTCAGCCCCAGCATTTT.

This sequence joins TRBV5-6 and TRBJ2-7; D possibly corresponds to TRBD2 (5 bases). The germline V gene encodes CDR1 SGHDT and CDR2 YYEEEE. The CDR3 is 14 amino acids. With 4 bases removed from V and 0 bases from J, the gap between germline ends came to 11 bases. CDR3 nucleotides: TGTGCCAGCAGCCTAGTGGGGAGCTCCTACGAGCAGTACTTC. Translation gives CASSLVGSSYEQYF. Variable domain in full (rest from reference TRBV5-6 and TRBJ2-7): DAGVTQSPTHLIKTRGQQVTLRCSPKSGHDTVSWYQQALGQGPQFIFQYYEEEERQRGNFPDRFSGHQFPNYSSELNVNALLLGDSALYLCASSLVGSSYEQYFGPGTRLTVT.

The V gene is TRBV19, the J gene TRBJ1-3; 7 positions match TRBD1. The germline V gene has CDR1 LNHDA and CDR2 SQIVND (reference sequence). CDR3 length equals 15 residues. Unmatched junction bases numbered 4, after V lost 5 bases and J lost 0 bases. The CDR3 region has the DNA TGTGCCAGTAGTCAAACAGGGGACTCTGGAAACACCATATATTTT. Translated: CASSQTGDSGNTIYF.

The genes are TRBV11-2 and TRBJ2-3; 13 nucleotides align to TRBD2. Losses at the gene ends were 5 bases for V and 1 base for J; bases not matched to a gene: 9. This CDR3 spans 18 amino acids. The germline gives CDR1 SGHAT, CDR2 FQNNGV. The CDR3 nucleotides are TGTGCCAGCAGCGAACGGAGGACTAGCGGGAGTGGCACAGATACGCAGTATTTT. Residues: CASSERRTSGSGTDTQYF. The entire variable domain, with the rest obtained from reference TRBV11-2 and TRBJ2-3, is as follows: EAGVAQSPRYKIIEKRQSVAFWCNPISGHATLYWYQQILGQGPKLLIQFQNNGVVDDSQLPKDRFSAERLKGVDSTLKIQPAKLEDSAVYLCASSERRTSGSGTDTQYFGPGTRLTVL.

The chain uses TRBV11-3 and TRBJ2-5; a possible D gene is TRBD2 (5 bases). From germline, CDR1 is SGHNT and CDR2 YENEEA. V dropped 1 base and J dropped 5 bases, with 14 bases sitting between them. The length of the CDR3 is 15 residues. The CDR3 coding sequence is TGTGCCAGCAGCTTAGGAGGCCGGCCGGGGGAGACCCAGTACTTC. Its protein is CASSLGGRPGETQYF.

The gene calls are TRBV6-6 and TRBJ1-6; 7 bases map to TRBD1. The CDR3 sequence is 16 residues long. Per the germline V gene, CDR1 is MNHNY and CDR2 is SVGAGI (reference sequence). With V trimmed by 3 bases and J by 9 bases, 11 bases remained unmatched. Written as DNA, the CDR3 is TGTGCCAGCAGTTATCCGAGAGAAGGGGGCAGTTCACCCCTCCACTTT. Its translation: CASSYPREGGSSPLHF.

This chain uses TRBV6-1 with TRBJ1-2; D uncertain. CDR1 and CDR2 (germline): MNHNS, SASEGT. The CDR3 length is 15 residues. V shed 1 base and J shed 1 base, with 10 bases lying between them. The CDR3 protein is CASSEVDNLNYGYTF. CDR3 DNA sequence: TGTGCCAGCAGTGAAGTCGACAATCTTAACTATGGCTACACCTTC.

This sequence joins TRBV18 and TRBJ1-2, with TRBD1 matching 8 bases. There are 14 residues in the CDR3. V lost 8 bases, J lost 4 bases, and 9 bases stayed unmatched. CDR1 KGHSH and CDR2 LQKENI come from the germline V gene. The CDR3 loop is CASRPMDRVYGYTF. The CDR3 nucleotides read TGTGCCAGCCGTCCCATGGACAGGGTCTATGGCTACACCTTC.

The chain has TRBV10-3 and TRBJ2-1, with 9 bases aligning to TRBD1. This CDR3 has 16 residues. With V trimmed by 2 bases and J by 2 bases, 4 bases remained unmatched. Germline loops: CDR1 ENHRY, CDR2 SYGVKD. CDR3 in DNA: TGTGCCATCAGTGAGAGACAGGGGGGCCCCTACAATGAGCAGTTCTTC. As protein: CAISERQGGPYNEQFF.

The V call is TRBV4-2, the J call TRBJ2-7; TRBD2 agrees at 9 bases. This CDR3 comprises 15 residues. In germline, CDR1 is LGHNA, CDR2 YNFKEQ. Germline trimming cut 0 bases from V and 3 bases from J; bases unmatched to any gene: 3. The CDR3 region has the DNA TGTGCCAGCAGCCAAGATAGCGGGAGTGGCTACGAGCAGTACTTC. This gives the protein CASSQDSGSGYEQYF.

The chain is built from TRBV4-3 and TRBJ2-3, with TRBD2 identical over 11 bases. CDR1 and CDR2 (germline): LGHNA, YSLEER. V lost 0 bases and J lost 2; bases outside the gene matches: 4. The CDR3 contains 17 residues. CDR3 DNA: TGCGCCAGCAGCCAAGATATAGCGGGAGGGCACACAGATACGCAGTATTTT. It yields the protein CASSQDIAGGHTDTQYF.